This T cell receptor beta chain came from a study of beta chain features in type 1 diabetes (dated by TCRdb to 2016 to 2019). About the study as a whole: Mean age, gender distribution, total cell number and subset yield did not differ between patients and healthy donors. A total of roughly 100 million sorted cells were examined across all samples, and the number of cells per subset was strongly correlated with RNA yield. The study compared TCRB repertoires of sorted circulating CD4+ T cell subsets between recently diagnosed type 1 diabetes patients and matched healthy donors. Regulatory and stem cell-like memory subsets were obtained from only 8 patients and about eight healthy donors, while naive and central memory subsets were obtained from all 30 or so donors.

In its sample, this clone was seen a few times. Its antigen remains undetermined. Base quality data are lacking; no much larger clone is found one base away. The entire isolated RNA was reverse transcribed using the High Capacity cDNA Reverse Transcription Kit, and thus expressed TCRB transcripts were sequenced. Naive, central memory and regulatory T cell samples underwent deep immunoSEQ sequencing, averaging about 3.57 million total reads per sample. Sorted cells were lysed in RLT buffer and RNA was extracted with DNase-treated RNeasy Micro or Mini kits, depending on cell number. Each cell subset was processed on its own to prevent cross-contamination, while patient and healthy donor samples were processed together. Using the immunoSEQ multiplex PCR, TCRB sequences were amplified from cDNA into 87-bp fragments spanning the CDR3 region. Sequencing of the amplicons was done on the Illumina HiSeq platform. As for how the authors treated the data: Synthetic template baselines were used to correct PCR bias computationally, reads within Hamming distance 2 were collapsed, and singletons that could not be merged were discarded. Reads were aligned against IMGT so that V, D and J genes, CDR3 length and insertions or deletions at six rearrangement sites could be assigned. Within each subset, clonotype counts were normalized to the number of sorted cells before true diversity and Gini coefficients were calculated with the tcR R package. Repertoire sharing was quantified using the overlap coefficient calculated on TCRB nucleotide sequences. As a proxy for the pre-selection repertoire, out-of-frame TCRB sequences from naive cells were analyzed. TCRdb carries this immuneACCESS record with in-frame sequences only. Its versions omit some clonotypes, under half of them owing to an unresolved V gene in the studies checked, with the rest unexplained. That table is the source of V, J and clone size, and D and trimming were worked out from the DNA. The sample table records about 370,000 clones; roughly 15% of these occur just once. Approximately 0.02% of the sample is held by the ten biggest clonotypes.

From each donor, a single peripheral blood sample of about 120 mL on average was drawn into heparinised tubes. A BD FACSAria II and a panel including CD45RO, CCR7, CD25, CD127, CD95 and CD27 were used to sort naive, central memory, regulatory and stem cell-like memory CD4+ T cells. All sorted populations exceeded 95% purity. Right away, PBMCs were isolated by Lymphoprep density gradient centrifugation and were stained directly, with no culture step. So that batch effects would be minimized, each experiment stained and sorted samples in pairs, pairing one healthy donor with one patient. CDR1 and CDR2 were assigned from the germline V gene (reference sequence) as MNHEY and SMNVEV. V loses 7 bases at its end and J loses 8 bases; junction bases beyond the gene matches: 8. Measured from the cysteine to the phenylalanine, the CDR3 is 16 residues long. CDR3 DNA only is kept here, 48 bases in frame from base 1.

On the study overall, not on this receptor specifically: Fewer insertions and more nucleotide deletions at VDJ recombination sites were observed in patients with type 1 diabetes, implying thymic rearrangement abnormalities. The naive, central memory and regulatory TCRB repertoires appeared to resemble one another more closely among patients than among healthy donors. A moderate but significant shortening of TCRB CDR3 length was observed in type 1 diabetes patients in all four CD4+ subsets. Because cDNA rather than genomic DNA was sequenced, highly expressing activated cells could have been over-represented, although no difference in activation and CD3 levels was found between groups. Shorter templates might be favored by PCR, yet because patient and control samples were amplified and corrected together, any such skew would affect both groups equally. Because small numbers of individuals were included in the HLA sub-analyses, any influence of HLA type on TCRB rearrangement was left unresolved.

This receptor was identified in a woman aged 18-29 years in good health. Sequencing was carried out using naive CD4+ T cells from blood. The sample's cell subset or site label, in plain terms: true naive CD4+ T cells. The chain links TRBV27 with TRBJ2-1; 16 bases in between match TRBD2. The CDR3 amino acid sequence is: CASTPSGTSGRDEQFF. The bases read TGTGCCAGCACCCCCTCCGGGACTAGCGGGAGGGATGAGCAGTTCTTC.